This entry concerns a single TCR beta chain. The antigen is not known. These data belong to a study of blood T cells in healthy people across ages. Study-wide findings and caveats: More naive CD4+ cells and higher diversity were found in long-lived than in aged donors.

Using a J-beta primer mix together with a sample-barcoded 5' primer, a second PCR was run for about 6 to 11 cycles. Every single cDNA molecule received a tag from a template-switch adaptor with 12 random nucleotides. No fewer than 2.5 million CDR3-containing paired-end reads came from each sample. TCRdb used MiXCR to reprocess the 5' RACE reads, holding one entry per CDR3 protein. This sample yields 1 million or so distinct CDR3 sequences, of which 20% to 25% are seen a single time; 0.65% to 0.95% belongs to the top ten. This sample was shared with a second study, whose subject was T cells of mothers and their children.

The receptor was derived from a girl aged 2-10 years in good health. Sequencing input: blood.

CDR3 DNA sequence: TGTGCCAGCAGTCCCGGGACGACTGATATAAACATTCAGTACTTC. Translated, it gives CASSPGTTDINIQYF. The V gene is TRBV12-3 or TRBV12-4, the J gene TRBJ2-4; D tentatively reads TRBD1 or TRBD2 (5 bases each). The CDR3 totals 15 residues. V was shortened by 5 bases and J by 6 bases, with 17 bases between the two germline ends.